Listed below are T cell receptor beta chains from one sample, sequenced in a study of blood T cell repertoires in COVID-19. Sequencing used immunoSEQ multiplex PCR; TCRdb keeps in-frame clones, though not all of them. The table shows about 370,000 clones, with around 91% occurring only once. The sequencing sample was made of PBMCs or T cells enriched from blood (not recorded which). These receptors all stem from a man aged 18 to 30 who had recovered from COVID-19. CDR3s include the opening cysteine and the closing phenylalanine or tryptophan. A D gene is named only where the DNA matches it firmly. Only part of the rows carry a size: once, few, many, or a class if the clone is expanded.

clone size: .
V gene: TRBV3-1/TRBV3-2
D gene: TRBD2
CDR3 length: 16
J gene: TRBJ2-2
CDR3 DNA: TGTGCCAGCAGGTCACTAGCGGGGGACCACACCGGGGAGCTGTTTTTT
CDR3 protein: CASRSLAGDHTGELFF

clone size: once
V gene: TRBV28
D gene: TRBD1
CDR3 length: 16
J gene: TRBJ2-1
CDR3 DNA: TGTGCCAGCAGTTTAGATTTTAGGACAGGATACAATGAGCAGTTCTTC
CDR3 protein: CASSLDFRTGYNEQFF

clone size: .
V gene: TRBV5-6
D gene: .
CDR3 length: 14
J gene: TRBJ1-2
CDR3 DNA: TGTGCCAGCAGCCCCGCGGGGGCGGTCTATGGCTACACCTTC
CDR3 protein: CASSPAGAVYGYTF

clone size: once
V gene: TRBV9
D gene: TRBD1
CDR3 length: 19
J gene: TRBJ2-6
CDR3 DNA: TGTGCCAGCAGCGACAACAGGGGACCTCGGGGTTCTGGGGCCAACGTCCTGACTTTC
CDR3 protein: CASSDNRGPRGSGANVLTF

clone size: .
V gene: TRBV4-1
D gene: .
CDR3 length: 14
J gene: TRBJ1-1
CDR3 DNA: TGCGCCAGCAGCCAAGATCACAGGAACACTGAAGCTTTCTTT
CDR3 protein: CASSQDHRNTEAFF

clone size: .
V gene: TRBV2
D gene: .
CDR3 length: 14
J gene: TRBJ1-1
CDR3 DNA: TGTGCCAGCAATTACGTCGGTTTGAACACTGAAGCTTTCTTT
CDR3 protein: CASNYVGLNTEAFF

clone size: .
V gene: TRBV7-2
D gene: .
CDR3 length: 13
J gene: TRBJ1-6
CDR3 DNA: TGTGCCAGCAGCCTCCAGACACATTCACCCCTCCACTTT
CDR3 protein: CASSLQTHSPLHF

clone size: .
V gene: TRBV7-9
D gene: .
CDR3 length: 13
J gene: TRBJ2-3
CDR3 DNA: TGTGCCAGCAGCTTAACAGATCGAGATACGCAGTATTTT
CDR3 protein: CASSLTDRDTQYF

clone size: .
V gene: TRBV6-5
D gene: TRBD1
CDR3 length: 13
J gene: TRBJ1-2
CDR3 DNA: TGTGCCAGCAAGACAGGGCTCAACTATGGCTACACCTTC
CDR3 protein: CASKTGLNYGYTF

clone size: .
V gene: TRBV11-3
D gene: TRBD2
CDR3 length: 15
J gene: TRBJ2-1
CDR3 DNA: TGTGCCAGCAGCTTAGATTCGGGGGGCTACAATGAGCAGTTCTTC
CDR3 protein: CASSLDSGGYNEQFF

clone size: .
V gene: TRBV18
D gene: .
CDR3 length: 14
J gene: TRBJ1-3
CDR3 DNA: TGTGCCAGCTCACCGGACAGCTCTGGAAACACCATATATTTT
CDR3 protein: CASSPDSSGNTIYF

clone size: few
V gene: TRBV30
D gene: .
CDR3 length: 13
J gene: TRBJ1-2
CDR3 DNA: TGTGCCTGGGCTTCTACAGGGTGGCTTGGCTACACCTTC
CDR3 protein: CAWASTGWLGYTF

clone size: .
V gene: TRBV7-6
D gene: .
CDR3 length: 17
J gene: TRBJ1-4
CDR3 DNA: TGTGCCAGCAGCTTAGGATACAGACGATCCACTAATGAAAAACTGTTTTTT
CDR3 protein: CASSLGYRRSTNEKLFF

clone size: once
V gene: TRBV10-3
D gene: TRBD1
CDR3 length: 14
J gene: TRBJ2-7
CDR3 DNA: TGTGCCATCACCCAGGGACAGGGGGCTTACGAGCAGTACTTC
CDR3 protein: CAITQGQGAYEQYF

clone size: .
V gene: TRBV5-4
D gene: .
CDR3 length: 14
J gene: TRBJ1-3
CDR3 DNA: TGTGCCAGCAGCCCTTCGAGCTCTGGAAACACCATATATTTT
CDR3 protein: CASSPSSSGNTIYF

clone size: .
V gene: TRBV5-3
D gene: TRBD2
CDR3 length: 19
J gene: TRBJ2-5
CDR3 DNA: TGTGCCAGAAGCTTGCGTGGACTAGTGGTTGCTTCGTCGGGTGAGACCCAGTACTTC
CDR3 protein: CARSLRGLVVASSGETQYF

clone size: .
V gene: TRBV21-1
D gene: .
CDR3 length: 19
J gene: TRBJ2-2
CDR3 DNA: TGTGCCAGCAGCCGGAAAGGGGGGGAGCGGGAGGGACCCACCGGGGAGCTGTTTTTT
CDR3 protein: CASSRKGGEREGPTGELFF

clone size: .
V gene: TRBV28
D gene: TRBD1
CDR3 length: 14
J gene: TRBJ1-1
CDR3 DNA: TGTGCCAGCAGTTTCAGGGGGCGCGACACTGAAGCTTTCTTT
CDR3 protein: CASSFRGRDTEAFF

clone size: .
V gene: TRBV5-1
D gene: TRBD1
CDR3 length: 15
J gene: TRBJ2-5
CDR3 DNA: TGCGCCAGCAGCATGGGACAGGGTAGGCAAGAGACCCAGTACTTC
CDR3 protein: CASSMGQGRQETQYF

clone size: .
V gene: TRBV2
D gene: .
CDR3 length: 17
J gene: TRBJ2-1
CDR3 DNA: TGTGCCAGCAGTGATTCGCTAGGCCCCTACTCCTACAATGAGCAGTTCTTC
CDR3 protein: CASSDSLGPYSYNEQFF

clone size: .
V gene: TRBV6-5
D gene: TRBD1
CDR3 length: 16
J gene: TRBJ1-2
CDR3 DNA: TGTGCCAGCAGTTACTCGACAGGGGGCGGGAGCTATGGCTACACCTTC
CDR3 protein: CASSYSTGGGSYGYTF

clone size: .
V gene: TRBV28
D gene: TRBD2
CDR3 length: 17
J gene: TRBJ2-5
CDR3 DNA: TGTGCCAGCAGTCCCCTAAACTCTAGCGGGAGGGATAAGACCCAGTACTTC
CDR3 protein: CASSPLNSSGRDKTQYF

clone size: .
V gene: TRBV4-1
D gene: .
CDR3 length: 16
J gene: TRBJ1-6
CDR3 DNA: TGCGCCAGCAGCCAAGATCTGACAGGCCTGGATTCACCCCTCCACTTT
CDR3 protein: CASSQDLTGLDSPLHF